This TCR beta chain comes out of a study of blood T cell repertoires in COVID-19. Study background: From the United States, Italy and Spain came samples of acute and convalescent COVID-19.

Per the original data handling: Scientists estimated how many nucleated cells there were by amplifying reference gene primers. Profiled with immunoSEQ multiplex PCR; TCRdb holds only in-frame clones, not every one. V, J and clone size derive from that table, while D and trimming were established from the DNA sequence. In the table there are about 280,000 clones, approximately 88% of which are singletons. This clonotype was obtained from a man aged 18 to 30 with active or convalescent COVID-19. Source material: peripheral blood.

CDR3: CASSFHRERGSEAFF. The CDR3, as DNA: TGCGCCAGCAGCTTTCACAGGGAAAGAGGGTCTGAAGCTTTCTTT. The chain couples TRBV5-1 to TRBJ1-1, with D possibly TRBD1 on 6 matching bases. The CDR3 spans 15 residues. Germline CDR1 SGHRS, CDR2 YFSETQ. With 2 bases removed from V and 6 bases from J, the gap between germline ends came to 17 bases.